Listed below are T cell receptor beta chains from one sample, sequenced in a study of somatic mutations in cytotoxic T cells in rheumatoid arthritis. Assay: immunoSEQ multiplex PCR; the TCRdb copy retains only in-frame clones and omits some. The sample has roughly 16,000 clones; approximately 80% are singletons. Material for sequencing was CD8+ T cells sorted from blood. All receptors derive from an adult with rheumatoid arthritis. The CDR3 runs from the conserved cysteine through the conserved F or W. A D gene is named only where the DNA matches it firmly. A row's size may be missing; if present it is once, few, many or a size class.

cdr3_aa,cdr3_nt,j_call,clone_size,d_call,v_call
CASSFHVGLYGYTF,TGTGCCAGCAGTTTCCACGTCGGCCTCTATGGCTACACCTTC,TRBJ1-2,.,.,TRBV28
CASSQDYEGSYEQYF,TGCGCCAGCAGCCAAGATTACGAGGGTTCCTACGAGCAGTACTTC,TRBJ2-7,.,.,TRBV4-1
CASSPGVRNTIYF,TGTGCCAGCAGCCCAGGGGTTAGAAACACCATATATTTT,TRBJ1-3,few,.,TRBV11-2
CASSLALTNEAFF,TGTGCCAGCAGCCTGGCTCTAACTAATGAAGCTTTCTTT,TRBJ1-1,few,.,TRBV9
CASSSIGHKGGYTF,TGTGCCAGCAGTTCCATCGGCCATAAAGGGGGCTACACCTTC,TRBJ1-2,once,.,TRBV27
CASSLGSGNTIYF,TGTGCCAGCAGCTTAGGATCTGGAAACACCATATATTTT,TRBJ1-3,.,.,TRBV2
CASSPWGNQPQHF,TGTGCCAGCAGTCCCTGGGGCAATCAGCCCCAGCATTTT,TRBJ1-5,.,.,TRBV28
CSAGRFTEAFF,TGCAGTGCTGGTAGATTCACTGAAGCTTTCTTT,TRBJ1-1,.,.,TRBV20-1
CASSKPFRGSYEQYF,TGTGCCAGCAGCAAGCCTTTTCGGGGGTCCTACGAGCAGTACTTC,TRBJ2-7,.,.,TRBV21-1
CAAPKETQYF,TGTGCCGCGCCTAAGGAGACCCAGTACTTC,TRBJ2-5,few,.,TRBV7-9
CASSRLGTTDEQFF,TGTGCCAGCAGCCGACTCGGGACAACCGATGAGCAGTTCTTC,TRBJ2-1,.,.,TRBV7-8
CASSEANRGGNTIYF,TGTGCCAGCAGTGAAGCGAACAGGGGAGGAAACACCATATATTTT,TRBJ1-3,.,TRBD1,TRBV6-1
CASRTELATYNEQFF,TGTGCCAGCCGCACGGAGCTAGCGACATACAATGAGCAGTTCTTC,TRBJ2-1,.,.,TRBV6-5
CASSFKAGPPETQYF,TGTGCCAGCAGTTTTAAAGCGGGACCACCAGAGACCCAGTACTTC,TRBJ2-5,medium-sized,TRBD2,TRBV27
CASSSGRGNEQFF,TGTGCCAGCAGCTCCGGACGGGGAAATGAGCAGTTCTTC,TRBJ2-1,.,.,TRBV5-4
CASQGRETQYF,TGTGCCAGTCAGGGTCGAGAGACCCAGTACTTC,TRBJ2-5,once,.,TRBV19
CASSVGPGQPFF,TGTGCCAGCAGCGTAGGCCCTGGACAGCCGTTCTTC,TRBJ2-1,.,.,TRBV9
CASSLGTSGSTDTQYF,TGTGCCAGCAGCTTAGGGACTAGCGGGAGCACAGATACGCAGTATTTT,TRBJ2-3,.,TRBD2,TRBV7-8
CASSSLGARGYF,TGTGCCAGCAGCAGCCTAGGCGCAAGAGGGTATTTT,TRBJ2-3,.,.,TRBV13
CASNPGQGSDTQYF,TGTGCCAGTAATCCGGGACAGGGCTCAGATACGCAGTATTTT,TRBJ2-3,.,TRBD1,TRBV27
CASSPRNTGELFF,TGTGCCAGCAGCCCACGGAACACCGGGGAGCTGTTTTTT,TRBJ2-2,.,.,TRBV11-2
CSVRARPGGNSPLHF,TGCAGCGTGAGGGCCAGGCCAGGGGGTAATTCACCCCTCCACTTT,TRBJ1-6,few,TRBD1,TRBV29-1
CASSESGGRGTDTQYF,TGTGCCAGCAGTGAATCGGGGGGGCGGGGCACAGATACGCAGTATTTT,TRBJ2-3,few,TRBD2,TRBV6-4
CSVVKTDHYGYTF,TGCAGCGTTGTCAAGACAGACCACTATGGCTACACCTTC,TRBJ1-2,.,.,TRBV29-1
CASSDSTSGANVLTF,TGTGCCAGCAGTGACTCGACTTCTGGGGCCAACGTCCTGACTTTC,TRBJ2-6,large,.,TRBV6-4
CASSEFSGGAETQYF,TGTGCCAGCAGTGAATTTAGCGGGGGGGCGGAGACCCAGTACTTC,TRBJ2-5,.,TRBD2,TRBV6-1
CASRPTESYNYGYTF,TGTGCCAGCAGGCCCACAGAAAGTTATAACTATGGCTACACCTTC,TRBJ1-2,.,.,TRBV2
CASSLVGHRRFYEQYF,TGTGCCAGCAGCTTAGTGGGACATAGGCGGTTCTACGAGCAGTACTTC,TRBJ2-7,.,.,TRBV11-2
CASSHQTGMLGYTF,TGTGCCAGCTCACATCAGACAGGGATGTTGGGCTACACCTTC,TRBJ1-2,.,TRBD1,TRBV28
CASSSQGGDAYEQYF,TGTGCCAGCAGCTCCCAGGGGGGGGACGCCTACGAGCAGTACTTC,TRBJ2-7,once,.,TRBV7-8
CASSFDRESQPQHF,TGTGCCAGCAGTTTCGACCGGGAAAGTCAGCCCCAGCATTTT,TRBJ1-5,.,.,TRBV28
CASSFTQGPTSSRHTQYF,TGTGCCAGCAGCTTCACACAGGGACCAACCTCTAGCAGACATACGCAGTATTTT,TRBJ2-3,.,.,TRBV13
CASSRDGYEQYF,TGTGCCAGCAGCCGAGACGGCTACGAGCAGTACTTC,TRBJ2-7,few,.,TRBV7-9
CAWSVVLTDTQYF,TGTGCCTGGAGTGTGGTCCTAACAGATACGCAGTATTTT,TRBJ2-3,.,.,TRBV30
CASRHRGGPGELFF,TGCGCCAGCCGCCACCGGGGGGGTCCCGGGGAGCTGTTTTTT,TRBJ2-2,.,TRBD2,TRBV4-1
CASSAGGGDYNEQFF,TGTGCCAGCAGCGCCGGGGGCGGGGATTACAATGAGCAGTTCTTC,TRBJ2-1,few,.,TRBV6-4
CASSFNRLTGELFF,TGTGCCAGCAGCTTTAACAGACTCACCGGGGAGCTGTTTTTT,TRBJ2-2,.,.,TRBV5-5
CASSPSPGVQETQYF,TGCGCCAGCAGCCCGTCCCCGGGAGTCCAAGAGACCCAGTACTTC,TRBJ2-5,.,.,TRBV5-1
CASSPGPTSLSSVGDSPLHF,TGTGCCAGCAGCCCCGGGCCGACATCCCTAAGCTCTGTAGGTGATTCACCCCTCCACTTT,TRBJ1-6,.,.,TRBV7-6
CASSFMVAGGTDTQYF,TGTGCTAGCAGCTTTATGGTAGCGGGGGGCACAGATACGCAGTATTTT,TRBJ2-3,.,TRBD2,TRBV7-7
CASSIQLRGEQYF,TGTGCCAGTAGCATCCAGTTAAGGGGCGAGCAGTACTTC,TRBJ2-7,.,.,TRBV19
CASSLGQGVYEQYF,TGTGCCAGCAGCTTAGGACAGGGGGTGTACGAGCAGTACTTC,TRBJ2-7,.,TRBD1,TRBV27
CASSPTGGVNQPQHF,TGTGCCAGCAGTCCCACAGGGGGCGTCAATCAGCCCCAGCATTTT,TRBJ1-5,.,TRBD1,TRBV6-5
CASSLDAGVNTEAFF,TGTGCCAGCAGCTTGGACGCCGGGGTTAACACTGAAGCTTTCTTT,TRBJ1-1,few,.,TRBV5-8
CASSLGPNQPQHF,TGTGCTAGCAGCTTAGGTCCTAATCAGCCCCAGCATTTT,TRBJ1-5,.,.,TRBV7-7
CASSYGRGRSTDTQYF,TGTGCCAGCAGTTATGGTAGGGGGCGAAGCACAGATACGCAGTATTTT,TRBJ2-3,.,TRBD1,TRBV6-5
CASSQETTFEGEKLFF,TGCGCCAGCAGCCAAGAGACGACCTTCGAGGGTGAAAAACTGTTTTTT,TRBJ1-4,.,.,TRBV4-1
CASSSQGEYNEQFF,TGTGCCAGCAGCTCACAGGGGGAATACAATGAGCAGTTCTTC,TRBJ2-1,.,TRBD1,TRBV9
CASSFGTEPYGYTF,TGTGCCAGCAGCTTCGGGACGGAGCCTTATGGCTACACCTTC,TRBJ1-2,.,.,TRBV7-2
CASSYGGNQPQHF,TGTGCCAGCAGTTATGGTGGCAATCAGCCCCAGCATTTT,TRBJ1-5,once,.,TRBV5-8
CASSQFWRGGTDTQYF,TGTGCCAGCAGCCAGTTCTGGCGGGGGGGCACAGATACGCAGTATTTT,TRBJ2-3,.,TRBD2,TRBV4-2
CATSRRKIGFTGELFF,TGTGCCACCAGCAGAAGAAAAATAGGGTTCACCGGGGAGCTGTTTTTT,TRBJ2-2,.,.,TRBV15
CASSLGVGSPLHF,TGTGCCAGTTCCCTGGGGGTCGGATCACCCCTCCACTTT,TRBJ1-6,.,.,TRBV19
CSAGVAGAGDTQYF,TGCAGCGCCGGGGTAGCGGGGGCAGGGGATACGCAGTATTTT,TRBJ2-3,.,TRBD2,TRBV29-1
CASSVGQGTYEQYF,TGTGCCAGCAGCGTAGGACAGGGAACCTACGAGCAGTACTTC,TRBJ2-7,.,TRBD1,TRBV9
CASSVARGNGELFF,TGTGCCAGCAGCGTAGCAAGGGGAAACGGGGAGCTGTTTTTT,TRBJ2-2,.,.,TRBV9